These 10 T cell receptor beta chains were sequenced from one sample in a study of Ad26.COV2.S vaccination and SARS-CoV-2 variants. The data were produced by immunoSEQ multiplex PCR, yet TCRdb's version contains in-frame clones alone and is incomplete. The data hold more than 120,000 clones, with roughly 85% observed a single time. The specimen was peripheral blood, collected after recovery from COVID-19. The receptors originated from a human donor who had recovered from COVID-19.

The chain links TRBV29-1 to TRBJ1-1; D unclear. Germline CDR1 and CDR2: SQVTM and ANQGSEA. Trimming removed 2 bases at V and 1 base at J, with 8 bases between. The CDR3 is 13 amino acids. The CDR3 DNA follows: TGCAGCGTTGAACTTACAGCGAACACTGAAGCTTTCTTT. It translates to CSVELTANTEAFF.

This chain uses TRBV7-2 with TRBJ2-1, with TRBD1 matching 7 bases. Trimming took 1 base from V and 0 from J; bases not matched to a gene: 9. The CDR3 is 18 residues long. Germline V gene lookup returns CDR1 SGHTA and CDR2 FQGNSA. CDR3 in amino acids: CASSLVPNRGSSYNEQFF. The CDR3 nucleotides read TGTGCCAGCAGCTTAGTCCCCAACAGGGGAAGCTCCTACAATGAGCAGTTCTTC.

This sequence joins TRBV24-1 and TRBJ2-3; the D gene could be TRBD1 or TRBD2 (5 bases each). The CDR3 contains 15 residues. V was cut by 1 base and J by 2 bases, with 9 bases left in between. The germline V gene encodes CDR1 KGHDR and CDR2 SFDVKD. CDR3 sequence reads: CATSDFIGATDTQYF. CDR3 DNA: TGTGCCACCAGTGATTTTATCGGGGCCACAGATACGCAGTATTTT.

The V call is TRBV7-2, the J call TRBJ2-5, with D possibly TRBD1 on 5 matching bases. The CDR3 has 15 amino acids. V lost 2 bases and J lost 2, with 12 bases in between. In germline, CDR1 is SGHTA, CDR2 FQGNSA. The CDR3 DNA sequence: TGTGCCAGCAGCTTACCCAGGGTGGGGCAAGAGACCCAGTACTTC. This gives the protein CASSLPRVGQETQYF.

The chain has TRBV5-1 and TRBJ2-1, with a weak D call TRBD2 (5 bases). CDR3 length equals 14 residues. The V end lost 0 bases, the J end lost 6 bases, and 10 bases lay between the germline ends. Germline V gene lookup returns CDR1 SGHRS and CDR2 YFSETQ. The CDR3, as DNA: TGCGCCAGCAGCTTGGACGGACTCCCCAATGAGCAGTTCTTC. Amino acid sequence: CASSLDGLPNEQFF.

The chain links TRBV9 to TRBJ1-6; 8 nucleotides match TRBD1. V lost 3 bases to trimming and J lost 10 bases; unmatched junction nucleotides: 12. This CDR3 is 16 amino acids long. CDR1 SGDLS and CDR2 YYNGEE come from the germline V gene. The CDR3 here is CASSAGQGATRSPLHF. DNA of the CDR3: TGTGCCAGCAGCGCCGGACAGGGCGCTACCAGGTCACCCCTCCACTTT.

The chain carries TRBV7-2 and TRBJ1-6; no reliable D call. V dropped 4 bases and J dropped 9 bases, with 16 bases sitting between them. CDR3 length equals 15 residues. The germline gives CDR1 SGHTA, CDR2 FQGNSA. The chain's CDR3 is CASSSGSSPPSPLHF. DNA for the CDR3: TGTGCCAGCAGCTCCGGCTCGTCACCCCCTTCACCCCTCCACTTT. Complete variable domain (other parts from reference TRBV7-2 and TRBJ1-6): GAGVSQSPSNKVTEKGKDVELRCDPISGHTALYWYRQSLGQGLEFLIYFQGNSAPDKSGLPSDRFSAERTGGSVSTLTIQRTQQEDSAVYLCASSSGSSPPSPLHFGNGTRLTVT.

V gene TRBV3-1 (or the pseudogene TRBV3-2) combines with J gene TRBJ1-1, with a weak D call TRBD1 (6 bases). Germline loops: CDR1 LGHDT, CDR2 YNNKEL (reference sequence). This CDR3 comprises 16 residues. V was pared by 1 base and J by 4 bases, with 16 bases between. CDR3 in DNA: TGTGCCAGCAGCCAAGCTGGGGGCTCGGGGGGCACTGAAGCTTTCTTT. It translates to CASSQAGGSGGTEAFF.

The rearrangement uses TRBV5-4 and TRBJ1-2, with D possibly matching TRBD1 (5 bases). The germline V gene encodes CDR1 SGHNT and CDR2 YYREEE (reference sequence). V lost 1 base to trimming and J lost 8 bases, with 9 bases between them. This CDR3 contains 12 residues. CDR3 in amino acids: CASSLQGHGYTF. DNA for the CDR3: TGTGCCAGCAGCTTGCAGGGCCACGGCTACACCTTC.

The chain uses TRBV11-3 and TRBJ1-2, with D perhaps matching TRBD1 (6 bases). Germline V gene lookup returns CDR1 SGHNT and CDR2 YENEEA. The CDR3 contains 12 residues. Trimming pared 5 bases from V and 8 bases from J, leaving 12 bases between. The CDR3 nucleotides read TGTGCCAGCAGCCCTATACAGGGCGGCTACACCTTC. Encoded protein: CASSPIQGGYTF.